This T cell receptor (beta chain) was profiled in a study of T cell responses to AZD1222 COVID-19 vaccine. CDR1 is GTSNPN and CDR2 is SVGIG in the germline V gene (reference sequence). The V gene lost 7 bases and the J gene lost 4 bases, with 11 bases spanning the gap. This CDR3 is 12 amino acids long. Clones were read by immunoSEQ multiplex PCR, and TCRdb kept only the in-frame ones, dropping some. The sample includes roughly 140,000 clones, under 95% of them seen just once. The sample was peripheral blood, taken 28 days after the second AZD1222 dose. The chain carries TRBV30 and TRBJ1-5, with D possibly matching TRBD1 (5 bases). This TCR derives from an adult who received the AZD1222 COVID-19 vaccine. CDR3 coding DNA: TGTGCCTTGGGGGACGGTAATCAGCCCCAGCATTTT. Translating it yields CALGDGNQPQHF.